The 3 T cell receptor beta chains in this list originate from one sample, sequenced in a study of blood T cell repertoires in COVID-19. Repertoires were generated with immunoSEQ multiplex PCR, while TCRdb's copy carries only in-frame clones and drops some. The sample lists fewer than 600,000 clones; approximately 92% were seen once. Sequenced input: peripheral blood. The source is a young man with COVID-19, enrolled during active disease.

V and J are TRBV11-3 and TRBJ1-6, with TRBD1 matching over 9 bases. Germline V CDR1 and CDR2: SGHNT, YENEEA. The CDR3 contains 15 residues. The trim removed 2 bases at V and 10 bases at J, leaving 6 bases unmatched. CDR3 loop: CASSLSRQGVSPLHF. The CDR3, as DNA: TGTGCCAGCAGCTTAAGCCGACAGGGGGTCTCACCCCTCCACTTT.

The chain employs TRBV6-5 and TRBJ1-4, with TRBD1 as a possible D gene (6 bases). The CDR3 extends over 14 amino acids. Trimming removed 8 bases from V and 3 bases from J, with 13 bases in between. Germline values: CDR1 MNHEY, CDR2 SVGAGI. In DNA form, the CDR3 reads TGTGCCAGCCGGAGGACAGCGTCTAATGAAAAACTGTTTTTT. It yields the protein CASRRTASNEKLFF.

V usage is TRBV30 and J usage is TRBJ1-6; 7 bases are shared with TRBD1. The germline V gene encodes CDR1 GTSNPN and CDR2 SVGIG (reference sequence). The CDR3 has 13 residues. V lost 5 bases and J lost 9; bases outside the gene matches: 7. CDR3 amino acids: CAWGRAGGSPLHF. DNA of the CDR3: TGTGCCTGGGGGCGGGCAGGGGGTTCACCCCTCCACTTT.